The 29 T cell receptor beta chains reported below all come from one sample, sequenced in a study of CD8 T cells in ankylosing spondylitis. Study-level findings and limits: Several highly homologous variants made up a TCR beta motif, and this motif appeared characteristic of ankylosing spondylitis blood.

Their cognate antigens are unknown. Each CDR3 protein is one row after TCRdb ran MiXCR on the 5' RACE reads. The data show about 540,000 distinct CDR3 sequences, about 13% seen once. Sequences were obtained from blood, either unsorted or a sorted T cell fraction (not recorded which). Every receptor here comes from a male donor with ankylosing spondylitis.

The chain is built from TRBV20-1 and TRBJ1-1, with TRBD1 matching over 10 bases. This CDR3 spans 22 amino acids. Germline assignment: CDR1 DFQATT and CDR2 SNEGSKA (reference sequence). Trimming took 0 bases from V and 3 from J; bases not matched to a gene: 25. The CDR3 spells CSARDLVLTLWGQGNGDTEAFF. DNA for the CDR3: TGCAGTGCTAGAGATTTAGTTCTAACATTGTGGGGACAGGGGAATGGGGACACTGAAGCTTTCTTT.

The rearrangement uses TRBV29-1 and TRBJ2-2; no reliable D call. Between the trimmed V and J ends, which lost 1 base and 2 bases, there was a span of 5 bases. The CDR3 runs to 13 residues. Germline loops: CDR1 SQVTM, CDR2 ANQGSEA. The CDR3 region has the DNA TGCAGCGTTGAAGTAGAAAACACCGGGGAGCTGTTTTTT. It is translated as CSVEVENTGELFF.

This clonotype was seen at least ten times. This chain connects TRBV11-2 to TRBJ1-1; tentative D call: TRBD1 (6 bases). Trimming pared 6 bases from V and 3 bases from J, leaving 14 bases between. The CDR3 totals 14 residues. Germline values: CDR1 SGHAT, CDR2 FQNNGV. The CDR3 DNA reads TGTGCCAGCAGTTCAATCCAGGGGTACACTGAAGCTTTCTTT. It specifies CASSSIQGYTEAFF.

The V and J genes are TRBV7-9 and TRBJ2-7; TRBD1 or TRBD2 may be the D gene (6 bases each). CDR3 size: 13 residues. Germline-derived CDR1 and CDR2 are SEHNR and FQNEAQ (reference sequence). V shed 3 bases and J shed 5 bases, with 11 bases lying between them. CDR3 protein: CASSFGGTNEQYV. In DNA form, the CDR3 reads TGTGCCAGCAGCTTTGGGGGGACAAACGAGCAGTACGTC.

This clonotype was observed a handful of times. The V gene is TRBV11-2, the J gene TRBJ1-1; D is uncertain. The CDR3 runs to 11 residues. In germline, CDR1 is SGHAT, CDR2 FQNNGV. Trimming stripped 1 base from V and 6 bases from J, with 3 bases between. CDR3 loop: CASSLVSEAFF. The CDR3 region has the DNA TGTGCCAGCAGCTTAGTGTCTGAAGCTTTCTTT.

The genes are TRBV6-1 and TRBJ2-2; possible D gene TRBD2, 5 bases. Germline lookup yields CDR1 MNHNS and CDR2 SASEGT. The V end was cut by 7 bases, the J end by 2 bases, with 11 bases between. The CDR3 has 14 amino acids. The DNA of the CDR3 is TGTGCCAGCAAATTAAGCGGAAACACCGGGGAGCTGTTTTTT. The encoded protein is CASKLSGNTGELFF.

This clonotype was detected a few times. This chain joins TRBV5-6 and TRBJ2-6; unclear D gene. The ends were cut back, 4 bases at V and 0 bases at J, with 11 bases in the middle. CDR1 SGHDT and CDR2 YYEEEE come from the germline V gene. There are 16 residues in the CDR3. This CDR3 reads CASSRDMLSGANVLTF. CDR3 sequence (DNA): TGTGCCAGCAGCCGAGACATGCTCTCTGGGGCCAACGTCCTGACTTTC.

In this sample, this clonotype turned up many times. The chain carries TRBV5-6 and TRBJ1-4, with 7 positions matching TRBD1. Unmatched junction bases numbered 6, after V lost 4 bases and J lost 0 bases. CDR1 and CDR2 (germline): SGHDT, YYEEEE. The CDR3 consists of 16 residues. This CDR3 is CASSDLGTATNEKLFF. The CDR3 nucleotides read TGTGCCAGCAGCGACCTTGGGACAGCAACTAATGAAAAACTGTTTTTT. Filled out from reference TRBV5-6 and TRBJ1-4, the complete variable domain reads DAGVTQSPTHLIKTRGQQVTLRCSPKSGHDTVSWYQQALGQGPQFIFQYYEEEERQRGNFPDRFSGHQFPNYSSELNVNALLLGDSALYLCASSDLGTATNEKLFFGSGTQLSVL.

This clonotype was picked up a small number of times. This chain connects TRBV12-3 or TRBV12-4 to TRBJ1-1; D is perhaps TRBD1 (6 bases). CDR3 size: 12 residues. V lost 6 bases and J 11 bases, leaving 16 bases between the germline ends. CDR3 protein: CASRAWGAEAFF. CDR3 in DNA: TGTGCCAGCAGGGCCTGGGGGGCGGAGGCTTTCTTT.

This clonotype was observed a few times. The chain has TRBV4-1 and TRBJ1-2; D is undetermined. V lost 0 bases to trimming and J lost 5 bases, with 10 bases between them. The germline gives CDR1 MGHRA, CDR2 YSYEKL. The length of the CDR3 is 14 residues. The CDR3 is CASSQEPLGYGYTF. In DNA form, the CDR3 reads TGCGCCAGCAGCCAAGAGCCCCTGGGGTATGGCTACACCTTC.

The V and J genes are TRBV25-1 and TRBJ1-1; TRBD1 agrees at 8 bases. The CDR3 totals 18 residues. The J segment lost 4 bases and the V segment lost 0 bases, leaving 13 bases of the junction unmatched. From germline, CDR1 is MGHDK and CDR2 SYGVNS. The CDR3 sequence is CASSEYGFGRGQGTEAFF. The CDR3, as DNA: TGTGCCAGCAGTGAATATGGGTTTGGCAGGGGGCAAGGCACTGAAGCTTTCTTT.

This clonotype was seen repeatedly, ten times or more. The chain couples TRBV29-1 to TRBJ2-7; a weak D match, TRBD2 (5 bases). Germline CDR1 is SQVTM and CDR2 is ANQGSEA. The CDR3 contains 13 residues. Here the CDR3 DNA reads TGCAGTATCTTCGAGCGGAACTCCTACGAGCAGTACTTC. Amino acid sequence: CSIFERNSYEQYF.

This clonotype turned up a few times. The chain employs TRBV20-1 and TRBJ1-1; D perhaps matches TRBD1 (5 bases). V was pared by 0 bases and J by 2 bases, with 13 bases between. CDR3 length: 15 residues. The germline CDR1 and CDR2 sequences are DFQATT and SNEGSKA (reference sequence). The CDR3 DNA follows: TGCAGTGCTAGAGAGTGGGGACGGACAAACACTGAAGCTTTCTTT. Protein product: CSAREWGRTNTEAFF.

This clonotype was recorded a few times. The V call is TRBV6-1, the J call TRBJ2-3; the D is unclear. Trimming removed 4 bases from V and 0 bases from J, with 11 bases in between. The germline V gene encodes CDR1 MNHNS and CDR2 SASEGT. The CDR3 has 15 amino acids. The CDR3 spells CASSVNWISTDTQYF. The DNA for the CDR3 is TGTGCCAGCAGTGTGAACTGGATTAGCACAGATACGCAGTATTTT.

A few counts support this clonotype. This chain links TRBV3-1 with TRBJ1-2; D gene unclear. This CDR3 contains 15 residues. Germline V lookup: CDR1 LGHDT, CDR2 YNNKEL (reference sequence). V was clipped by 0 bases and J by 4 bases, with 12 bases between them. CDR3 coding DNA: TGTGCCAGCAGCCAAGATTTGGGGTTCTTCTATGGCTACACCTTC. Amino acid sequence: CASSQDLGFFYGYTF. Filled out from reference TRBV3-1 and TRBJ1-2, the complete variable domain reads DTAVSQTPKYLVTQMGNDKSIKCEQNLGHDTMYWYKQDSKKFLKIMFSYNNKELIINETVPNRFSPKSPDKAHLNLHINSLELGDSAVYFCASSQDLGFFYGYTFGSGTRLTVV.

The rearrangement uses TRBV7-2 and TRBJ2-5, with a possible D match to TRBD1 (7 bases). This CDR3 comprises 15 residues. Between the trimmed V and J ends, which lost 4 bases and 5 bases, there was a span of 17 bases. Germline V gene data show CDR1 as SGHTA and CDR2 as FQGNSA. CDR3 bases: TGTGCCAGCAGCTCAAGCTCCTCAGGGGGGGAGACCCAGTACTTC. This encodes CASSSSSSGGETQYF.

In its sample, this clonotype was seen many times. This sequence joins TRBV29-1 and TRBJ2-3; weak D call: TRBD1 (6 bases). The CDR3 sequence is 13 residues long. Trimming pared 0 bases from V and 7 bases from J, leaving 11 bases between. Germline assignment: CDR1 SQVTM and CDR2 ANQGSEA. The CDR3 DNA reads TGCAGCGTTGAAGATCGGGACAAAAATACGCAGTATTTT. This gives the protein CSVEDRDKNTQYF.

The J gene is TRBJ1-2, the V gene TRBV5-1; 7 bases line up with TRBD1. The V segment lost 2 bases and the J segment 10 bases; nucleotides outside the gene matches: 5. This CDR3 is 12 amino acids long. From germline, CDR1 is SGHRS and CDR2 YFSETQ. The CDR3 sequence: CASSFDRVHYTF. CDR3 DNA sequence: TGCGCCAGCAGCTTCGACAGGGTACACTACACCTTC. The variable domain in full, with the rest retrieved from reference TRBV5-1 and TRBJ1-2, is KAGVTQTPRYLIKTRGQQVTLSCSPISGHRSVSWYQQTPGQGLQFLFEYFSETQRNKGNFPGRFSGRQFSNSRSEMNVSTLELGDSALYLCASSFDRVHYTFGSGTRLTVV.

The chain links TRBV5-5 to TRBJ1-5; D gene uncertain. This CDR3 is built from 17 residues. V was clipped by 0 bases and J by 9 bases, with 22 bases between them. CDR1 is SGHKS, CDR2 YYEKEE, per germline (reference sequence). CDR3 residues: CASSLGGFPAEPGPQHF. The DNA for the CDR3 is TGTGCCAGCAGCTTGGGGGGATTTCCGGCGGAGCCAGGGCCCCAGCATTTT.

The gene calls are TRBV5-8 and TRBJ1-4, with 9 bases aligning to TRBD1. This CDR3 is built from 15 residues. Per germline, CDR1 SGHTS and CDR2 YDEGEE. Trimming took 3 bases from V and 5 from J; bases not matched to a gene: 5. CDR3 in amino acids: CASSYYRGRNEKLFF. The CDR3, as DNA: TGTGCCAGCAGCTACTACAGGGGGCGGAATGAAAAACTGTTTTTT.

This chain joins TRBV5-1 and TRBJ2-2; 9 bases fit TRBD1. V dropped 4 bases and J dropped 0; count of bases not matched to a gene: 1. The CDR3 loop spans 15 amino acids. CDR1 SGHRS and CDR2 YFSETQ come from the germline V gene. The CDR3 sequence is CASSRTGANTGELFF. In DNA form, the CDR3 reads TGCGCCAGCAGCCGGACAGGGGCGAACACCGGGGAGCTGTTTTTT.

The rearrangement uses TRBV24-1 and TRBJ2-1; D is uncertain. CDR3 length: 15 residues. With 4 bases removed from V and 2 bases from J, the gap between germline ends came to 11 bases. Per germline, CDR1 KGHDR and CDR2 SFDVKD. CDR3 sequence reads: CATSETSLTYNEQFF. CDR3 nucleotide sequence: TGTGCCACCAGTGAGACCAGCCTCACCTACAATGAGCAGTTCTTC.

This clonotype has a handful of counts. This sequence joins TRBV4-1 and TRBJ2-2, with TRBD1 identical over 10 bases. This CDR3 comprises 18 residues. In germline, CDR1 is MGHRA, CDR2 YSYEKL. The V and J ends lost 3 bases and 5 bases, in that order; junction bases with no gene match: 12. CDR3 DNA sequence: TGCGCCAGCAGCCAGCCCTTCCGGACAGGGGGGAGTACCGGGGAGCTGTTTTTT. As protein: CASSQPFRTGGSTGELFF.

The V call is TRBV3-1, the J call TRBJ2-6; TRBD1 matches at 12 bases. Germline loops: CDR1 LGHDT, CDR2 YNNKEL (reference sequence). Germline trimming cut 4 bases from V and 4 bases from J; bases unmatched to any gene: 11. This CDR3 contains 19 residues. CDR3 loop: CASSPRGTGGASGANVLTF. The CDR3 DNA reads TGTGCCAGCAGCCCCCGGGGGACAGGGGGCGCTTCAGGGGCCAACGTCCTGACTTTC.

The gene calls are TRBV2 and TRBJ2-1; D perhaps matches TRBD1 (6 bases). Trimming shortened V by 6 bases and J by 6 bases, and 21 bases separated the two germline ends. This CDR3 is 16 amino acids long. Germline V gene lookup returns CDR1 SNHLY and CDR2 FYNNEI. As DNA, the CDR3 is TGTGCCAGCAGCCGTCACAGGGAGATGTACAGCAATGAGCAGTTCTTC. Translation gives CASSRHREMYSNEQFF.

This clonotype has at least ten counts. The chain recombines TRBV20-1 with TRBJ1-6; D remains unclear. Trimming took 3 bases from V and 7 from J, leaving 10 bases between them. This CDR3 has 13 residues. Germline loops: CDR1 DFQATT, CDR2 SNEGSKA (reference sequence). This CDR3 reads CSASRQNNSPLHF. In DNA form, the CDR3 reads TGCAGTGCTAGTAGGCAGAACAATTCACCCCTCCACTTT.

For the CDR3, the DNA is TGTGCCAGCAGTTACGGAGGGTTGGCAGATACGCAGTATTTT. Its protein product is CASSYGGLADTQYF. This sequence joins TRBV6-5 and TRBJ2-3; D is perhaps TRBD2 (6 bases). The V gene's germline CDR1 is MNHEY and CDR2 SVGAGI. Trimming shortened V by 2 bases and J by 4 bases, and 10 bases separated the two germline ends. This CDR3 has 14 amino acids.

The gene calls are TRBV7-2 and TRBJ2-3, with 7 nucleotides matching TRBD2. Germline CDR1 SGHTA, CDR2 FQGNSA. V trimming: 1 base; J trimming: 2 bases; junction bases outside the gene matches: 9. This CDR3 is 17 amino acids long. The CDR3 loop is CASSLELAVGLTDTQYF. CDR3 bases: TGTGCCAGCAGCTTAGAGCTAGCGGTGGGACTCACAGATACGCAGTATTTT.

The chain is built from TRBV5-1 and TRBJ1-2; no definite D call. The V end lost 4 bases, the J end lost 2 bases, and 15 bases lay between the germline ends. Germline CDR1 reads SGHRS; CDR2 reads YFSETQ. This CDR3 comprises 15 residues. This CDR3 is CASSLSKDGNYGYTF. CDR3 sequence (DNA): TGCGCCAGCAGCCTGAGTAAGGACGGAAACTATGGCTACACCTTC.